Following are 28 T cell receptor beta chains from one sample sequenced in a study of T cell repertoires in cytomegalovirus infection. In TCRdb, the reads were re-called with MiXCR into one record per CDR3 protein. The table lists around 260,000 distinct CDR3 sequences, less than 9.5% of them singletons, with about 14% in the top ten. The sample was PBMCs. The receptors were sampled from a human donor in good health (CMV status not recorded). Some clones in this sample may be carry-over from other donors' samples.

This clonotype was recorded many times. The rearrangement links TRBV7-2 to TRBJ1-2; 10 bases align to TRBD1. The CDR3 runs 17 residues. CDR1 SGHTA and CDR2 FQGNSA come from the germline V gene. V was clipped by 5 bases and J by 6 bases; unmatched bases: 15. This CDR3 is CASSPSTAWTGGDGYTF. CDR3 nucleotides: TGTGCCAGCAGCCCATCAACCGCTTGGACAGGGGGGGATGGCTACACCTTC.

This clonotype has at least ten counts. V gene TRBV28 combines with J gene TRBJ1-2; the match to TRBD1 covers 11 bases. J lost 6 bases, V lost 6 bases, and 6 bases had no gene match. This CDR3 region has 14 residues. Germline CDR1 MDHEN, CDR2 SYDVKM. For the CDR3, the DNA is TGTGCCAGCAGGCCGGGACAGGGGGGGCATGGCTACACCTTC. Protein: CASRPGQGGHGYTF.

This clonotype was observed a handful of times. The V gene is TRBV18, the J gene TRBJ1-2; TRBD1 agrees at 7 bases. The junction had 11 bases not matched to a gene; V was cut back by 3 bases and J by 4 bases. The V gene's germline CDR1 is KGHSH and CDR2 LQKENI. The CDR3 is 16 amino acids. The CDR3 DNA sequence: TGTGCCAGCTCACCCTCTCACGGGGACAGCACCTATGGCTACACCTTC. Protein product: CASSPSHGDSTYGYTF.

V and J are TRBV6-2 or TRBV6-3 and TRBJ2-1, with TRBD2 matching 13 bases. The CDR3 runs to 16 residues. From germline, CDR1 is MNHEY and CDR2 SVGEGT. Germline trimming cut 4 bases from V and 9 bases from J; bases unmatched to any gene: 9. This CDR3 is CASSWGLAGTIGEQFF. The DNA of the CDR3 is TGTGCCAGCAGTTGGGGACTAGCGGGGACAATAGGTGAGCAGTTCTTC.

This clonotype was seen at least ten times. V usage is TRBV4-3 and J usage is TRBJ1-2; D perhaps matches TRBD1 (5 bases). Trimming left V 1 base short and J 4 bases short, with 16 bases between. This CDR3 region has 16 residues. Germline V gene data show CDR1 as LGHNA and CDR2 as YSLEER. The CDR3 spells CASSQAIQEAFYGYTF. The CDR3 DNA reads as TGCGCCAGCAGCCAAGCAATACAGGAGGCATTCTATGGCTACACCTTC.

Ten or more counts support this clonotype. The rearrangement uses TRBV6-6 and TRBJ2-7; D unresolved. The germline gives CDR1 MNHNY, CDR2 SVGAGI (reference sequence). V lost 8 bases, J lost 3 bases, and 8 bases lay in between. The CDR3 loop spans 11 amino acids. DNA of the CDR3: TGTGCCAGCGGGGAAAACTACGAGCAGTACTTC. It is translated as CASGENYEQYF.

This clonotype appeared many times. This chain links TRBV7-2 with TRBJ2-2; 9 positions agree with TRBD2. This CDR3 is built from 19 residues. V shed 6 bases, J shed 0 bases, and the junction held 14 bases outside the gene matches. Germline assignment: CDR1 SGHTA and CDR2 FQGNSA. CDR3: CASRMAPLSGSTNTGELFF. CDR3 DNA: TGTGCCAGCAGAATGGCCCCTCTTAGCGGGAGTACGAACACCGGGGAGCTGTTTTTT.

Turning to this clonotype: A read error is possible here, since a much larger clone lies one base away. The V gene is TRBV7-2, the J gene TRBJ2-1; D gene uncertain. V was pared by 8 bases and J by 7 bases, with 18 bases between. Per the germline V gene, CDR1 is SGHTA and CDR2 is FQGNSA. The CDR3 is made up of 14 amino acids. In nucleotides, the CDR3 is TGTGCCAGCGGCCCACAAAGTTTGTCAAATGAGCAGTTCTTC. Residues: CASGPQSLSNEQFF.

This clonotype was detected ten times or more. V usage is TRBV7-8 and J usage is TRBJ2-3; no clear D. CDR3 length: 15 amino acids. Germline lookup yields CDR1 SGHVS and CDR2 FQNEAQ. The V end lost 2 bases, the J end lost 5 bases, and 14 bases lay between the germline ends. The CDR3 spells CASSLRPSGQDTQYF. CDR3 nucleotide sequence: TGTGCCAGCAGCTTAAGGCCGAGTGGTCAAGATACGCAGTATTTT.

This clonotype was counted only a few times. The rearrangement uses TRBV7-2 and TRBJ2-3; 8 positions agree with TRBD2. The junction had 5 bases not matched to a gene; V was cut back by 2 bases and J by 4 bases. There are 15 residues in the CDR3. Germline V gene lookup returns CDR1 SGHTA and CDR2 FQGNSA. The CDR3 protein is CASSLQRGLSDTQYF. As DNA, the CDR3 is TGTGCCAGCAGCTTACAGCGGGGGTTATCAGATACGCAGTATTTT.

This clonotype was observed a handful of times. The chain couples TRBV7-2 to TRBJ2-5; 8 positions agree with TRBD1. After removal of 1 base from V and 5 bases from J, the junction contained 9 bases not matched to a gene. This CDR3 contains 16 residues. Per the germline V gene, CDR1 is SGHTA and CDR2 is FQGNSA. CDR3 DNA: TGTGCCAGCAGCTTAGGGACAGGGACAAAGGTCGAGACCCAGTACTTC. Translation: CASSLGTGTKVETQYF. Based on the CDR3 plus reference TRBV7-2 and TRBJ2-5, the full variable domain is GAGVSQSPSNKVTEKGKDVELRCDPISGHTALYWYRQSLGQGLEFLIYFQGNSAPDKSGLPSDRFSAERTGGSVSTLTIQRTQQEDSAVYLCASSLGTGTKVETQYFGPGTRLLVL.

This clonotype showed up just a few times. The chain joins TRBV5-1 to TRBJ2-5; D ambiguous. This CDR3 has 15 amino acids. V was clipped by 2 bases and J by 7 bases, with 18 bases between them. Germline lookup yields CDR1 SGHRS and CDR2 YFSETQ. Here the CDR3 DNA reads TGCGCCAGCAGCTTCGAACCGGCAGTTCCAGGGACCCAGTACTTC. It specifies CASSFEPAVPGTQYF. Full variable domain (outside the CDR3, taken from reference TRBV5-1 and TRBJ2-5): KAGVTQTPRYLIKTRGQQVTLSCSPISGHRSVSWYQQTPGQGLQFLFEYFSETQRNKGNFPGRFSGRQFSNSRSEMNVSTLELGDSALYLCASSFEPAVPGTQYFGPGTRLLVL.

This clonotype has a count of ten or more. The CDR3 DNA follows: TGTGCCAGCAGCCCTGCGGTAAGGGGGTACACAGATACGCAGTATTTT. This sequence encodes CASSPAVRGYTDTQYF. This rearrangement joins TRBV7-6 to TRBJ2-3; weak D call: TRBD1 (6 bases). Germline V gene sequence: CDR1 SGHVS, CDR2 FNYEAQ. The CDR3 contains 16 residues. Between the trimmed V and J ends, which lost 5 bases and 2 bases, there was a span of 17 bases.

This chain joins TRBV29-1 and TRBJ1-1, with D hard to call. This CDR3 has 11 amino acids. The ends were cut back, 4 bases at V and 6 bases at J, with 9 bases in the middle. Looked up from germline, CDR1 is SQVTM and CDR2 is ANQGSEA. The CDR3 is CSVAADPEAFF. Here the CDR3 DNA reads TGCAGCGTTGCGGCGGACCCTGAAGCTTTCTTT.

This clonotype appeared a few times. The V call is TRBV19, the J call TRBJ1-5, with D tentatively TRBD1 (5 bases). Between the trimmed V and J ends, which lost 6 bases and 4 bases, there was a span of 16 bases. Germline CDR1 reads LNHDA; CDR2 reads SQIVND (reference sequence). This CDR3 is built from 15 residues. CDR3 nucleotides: TGTGCCAGTAGGGCAGGGACCGCAGTAAATCAGCCCCAGCATTTT. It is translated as CASRAGTAVNQPQHF. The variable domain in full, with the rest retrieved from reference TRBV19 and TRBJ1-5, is DGGITQSPKYLFRKEGQNVTLSCEQNLNHDAMYWYRQDPGQGLRLIYYSQIVNDFQKGDIAEGYSVSREKKESFPLTVTSAQKNPTAFYLCASRAGTAVNQPQHFGDGTRLSIL.

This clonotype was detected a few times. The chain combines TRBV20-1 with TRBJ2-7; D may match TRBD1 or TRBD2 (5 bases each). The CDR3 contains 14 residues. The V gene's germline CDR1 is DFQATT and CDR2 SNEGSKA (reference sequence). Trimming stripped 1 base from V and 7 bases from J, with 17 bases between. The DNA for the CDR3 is TGCAGTGCTAGAGTCCCGGGACGGTCTGGGGAGCAGTACTTC. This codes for CSARVPGRSGEQYF.

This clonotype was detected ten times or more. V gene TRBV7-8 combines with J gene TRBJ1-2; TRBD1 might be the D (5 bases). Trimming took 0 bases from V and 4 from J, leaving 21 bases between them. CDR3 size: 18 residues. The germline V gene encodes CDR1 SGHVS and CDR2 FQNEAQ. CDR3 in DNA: TGTGCCAGCAGCTTAGCTATTGCAGGGAGGGGAGTAGGCTATGGCTACACCTTC. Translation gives CASSLAIAGRGVGYGYTF.

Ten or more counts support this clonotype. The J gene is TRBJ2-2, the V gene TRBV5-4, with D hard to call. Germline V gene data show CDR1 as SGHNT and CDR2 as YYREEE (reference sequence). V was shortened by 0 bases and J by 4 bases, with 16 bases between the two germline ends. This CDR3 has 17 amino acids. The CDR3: CASSLGPSYYGTGELFF. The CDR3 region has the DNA TGTGCCAGCAGCTTGGGACCCTCCTACTACGGCACCGGGGAGCTGTTTTTT.

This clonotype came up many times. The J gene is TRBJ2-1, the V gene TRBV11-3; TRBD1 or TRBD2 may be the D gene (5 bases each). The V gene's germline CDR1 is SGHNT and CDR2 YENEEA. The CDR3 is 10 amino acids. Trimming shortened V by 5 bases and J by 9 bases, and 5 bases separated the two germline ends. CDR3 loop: CASSGGEQFF. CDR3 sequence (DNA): TGTGCCAGCAGCGGGGGTGAGCAGTTCTTC.

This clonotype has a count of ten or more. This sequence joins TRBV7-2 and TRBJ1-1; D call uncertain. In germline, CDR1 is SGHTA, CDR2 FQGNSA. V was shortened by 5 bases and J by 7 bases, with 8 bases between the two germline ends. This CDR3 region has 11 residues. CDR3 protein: CASSPLDEAFF. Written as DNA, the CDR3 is TGTGCCAGCAGCCCCTTGGATGAAGCTTTCTTT.

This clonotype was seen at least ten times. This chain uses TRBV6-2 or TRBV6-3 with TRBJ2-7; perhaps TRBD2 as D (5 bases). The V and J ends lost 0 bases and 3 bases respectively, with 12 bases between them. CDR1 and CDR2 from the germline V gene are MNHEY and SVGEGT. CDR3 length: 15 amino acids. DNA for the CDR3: TGTGCCAGCAGTTACTCGAAAAACAGCGGCTACGAGCAGTACTTC. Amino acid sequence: CASSYSKNSGYEQYF.

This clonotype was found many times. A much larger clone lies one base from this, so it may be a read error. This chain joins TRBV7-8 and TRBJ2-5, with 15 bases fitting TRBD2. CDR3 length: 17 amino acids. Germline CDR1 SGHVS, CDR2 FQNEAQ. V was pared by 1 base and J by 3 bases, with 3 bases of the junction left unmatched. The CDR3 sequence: CASSLVGLAGGKETQYF. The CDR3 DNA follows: TGTGCCAGCAGCTTAGTTGGACTAGCGGGAGGGAAAGAGACCCAGTACTTC.

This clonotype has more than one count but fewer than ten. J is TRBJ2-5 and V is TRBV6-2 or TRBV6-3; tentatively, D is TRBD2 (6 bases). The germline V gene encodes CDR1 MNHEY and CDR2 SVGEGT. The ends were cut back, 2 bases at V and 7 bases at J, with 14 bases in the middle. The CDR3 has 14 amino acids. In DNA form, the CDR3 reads TGTGCCAGCAGTTACGACGGGGGAGCAAGGACCCAGTACTTC. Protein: CASSYDGGARTQYF.

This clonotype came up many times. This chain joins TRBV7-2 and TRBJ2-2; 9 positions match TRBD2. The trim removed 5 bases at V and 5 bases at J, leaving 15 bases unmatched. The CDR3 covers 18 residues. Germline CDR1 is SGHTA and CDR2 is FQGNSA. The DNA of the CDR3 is TGTGCCAGCAGCCCCCGTGGGGGAGCGGGGGGCTATACCGGGGAGCTGTTTTTT. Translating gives CASSPRGGAGGYTGELFF.

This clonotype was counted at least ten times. CDR3 sequence reads: CASSPTRGETQYF. CDR3 coding DNA: TGTGCCAGCAGCCCCACCCGGGGTGAGACCCAGTACTTC. The V gene is TRBV7-2, the J gene TRBJ2-5; tentatively, D is TRBD2 (5 bases). V lost 5 bases and J 5 bases, leaving 12 bases between the germline ends. CDR3 size: 13 residues. The germline V gene has CDR1 SGHTA and CDR2 FQGNSA. The complete variable domain, with remaining parts taken from reference TRBV7-2 and TRBJ2-5, reads GAGVSQSPSNKVTEKGKDVELRCDPISGHTALYWYRQSLGQGLEFLIYFQGNSAPDKSGLPSDRFSAERTGGSVSTLTIQRTQQEDSAVYLCASSPTRGETQYFGPGTRLLVL.

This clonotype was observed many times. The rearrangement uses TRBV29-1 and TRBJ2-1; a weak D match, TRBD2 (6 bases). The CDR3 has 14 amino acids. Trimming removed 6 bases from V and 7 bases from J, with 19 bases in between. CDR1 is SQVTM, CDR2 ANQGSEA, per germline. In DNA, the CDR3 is TGCAGCGTAGACAAGACTAGTATCGGTAATGAGCAGTTCTTC. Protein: CSVDKTSIGNEQFF.

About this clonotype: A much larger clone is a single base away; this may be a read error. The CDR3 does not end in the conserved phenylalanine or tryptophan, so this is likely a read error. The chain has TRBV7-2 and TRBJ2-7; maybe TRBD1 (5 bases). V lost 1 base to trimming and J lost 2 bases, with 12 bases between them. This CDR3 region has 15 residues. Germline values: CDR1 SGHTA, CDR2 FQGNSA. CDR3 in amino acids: CASSLVWTSTYEQYL. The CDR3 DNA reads TGTGCCAGCAGCTTAGTTTGGACATCGACCTACGAGCAGTACCTC.

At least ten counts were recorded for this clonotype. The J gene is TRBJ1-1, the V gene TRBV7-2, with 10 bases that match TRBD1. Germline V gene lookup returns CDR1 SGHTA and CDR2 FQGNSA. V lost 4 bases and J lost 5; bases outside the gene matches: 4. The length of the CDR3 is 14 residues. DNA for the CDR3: TGTGCCAGCAGCTCCCGACAGGGGGCAACTGAAGCTTTCTTT. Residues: CASSSRQGATEAFF.